This T cell receptor beta chain was found in a study of identical twins. Through template switching, a universal primer site was introduced, and the cDNA contained unique molecular identifiers. TCRdb itself ran the 5' RACE reads through MiXCR, one entry per CDR3 protein. The sample yields about 720,000 distinct CDR3 sequences, approximately 18% seen once. Germline CDR1 and CDR2: MDHEN and SYDVKM. The CDR3 covers 16 residues. With V trimmed by 3 bases and J by 2 bases, 7 bases remained unmatched. All donors were healthy Caucasians. This clonotype appeared a few times. The sample also formed part of further work on T cells expressing NK-cell markers. According to that study: Among the eight sequenced donors, seven tested HCMV-seropositive and one tested seronegative. Leadership of the CD3+CD56-NKG2C+ fraction also belonged to these clonotypes in several donors.

The sequenced sample consisted of PBMCs. The chain uses TRBV28 and TRBJ2-3; 8 bases fit TRBD2. This TCR was recovered from a woman between 18 and 29 years old in good health. CDR3 bases: TGTGCCAGCAGTTTTACTAGCGGCAAGATCACAGATACGCAGTATTTT. This gives the protein CASSFTSGKITDTQYF. The full variable domain, with the rest looked up from reference TRBV28 and TRBJ2-3, is DVKVTQSSRYLVKRTGEKVFLECVQDMDHENMFWYRQDPGLGLRLIYFSYDVKMKEKGDIPEGYSVSREKKERFSLILESASTNQTSMYLCASSFTSGKITDTQYFGPGTRLTVL.